The 27 T cell receptor beta chains presented below share a single source sample, sequenced in a study of blood T cell repertoires in COVID-19. Method: immunoSEQ multiplex PCR; TCRdb's copy keeps in-frame clones and lacks some. This table holds some 110,000 clones, roughly 84% found once. Sequenced: peripheral blood. The receptors were sampled from a woman in her sixties or seventies with acute or convalescent COVID-19.

This CDR3 is CASSPLPGRNNSPLHF. CDR3 coding DNA: TGTGCCAGCTCACCACTCCCAGGGAGGAATAATTCACCCCTCCACTTT. This chain uses TRBV18 with TRBJ1-6, with D maybe TRBD1 (5 bases). The CDR3 is 16 residues long. Germline CDR1 is KGHSH and CDR2 is LQKENI. V dropped 1 base and J dropped 5 bases, with 12 bases sitting between them.

This clone appeared a few times. The rearrangement uses TRBV7-9 and TRBJ1-1; D is unclear. The CDR3 length is 13 residues. V lost 8 bases to trimming and J lost 1 base, with 11 bases between them. Per the germline V gene, CDR1 is SEHNR and CDR2 is FQNEAQ (reference sequence). CDR3 loop: CASAWAGNTEAFF. The CDR3 nucleotides are TGTGCCAGCGCCTGGGCAGGGAACACTGAAGCTTTCTTT.

The rearrangement joins TRBV5-6 to TRBJ1-5; 8 bases line up with TRBD1. Germline assignment: CDR1 SGHDT and CDR2 YYEEEE. CDR3 size: 15 residues. J gave up 3 bases and V 2 bases, and 4 bases lay outside the gene matches. The CDR3 DNA sequence: TGTGCCAGCAGCTTAGGGACAGGCTTCAATCAGCCCCAGCATTTT. Amino acids: CASSLGTGFNQPQHF.

The chain combines TRBV30 with TRBJ2-2; no firm D call. Trimming pared 1 base from V and 0 bases from J, leaving 3 bases between. Germline V gene data show CDR1 as GTSNPN and CDR2 as SVGIG (reference sequence). The CDR3 totals 13 residues. This chain's CDR3 is CAWSDSNTGELFF. Here the CDR3 DNA reads TGTGCCTGGAGTGACTCGAACACCGGGGAGCTGTTTTTT.

This clone was seen just once. The chain links TRBV5-1 to TRBJ2-1, with 8 bases aligning to TRBD2. V shed 4 bases and J 1 base; nucleotides not matched to a gene: 7. Germline CDR1 reads SGHRS; CDR2 reads YFSETQ. The CDR3 covers 16 residues. The CDR3 sequence: CASSPKPGGSYNEQFF. The CDR3 DNA reads TGCGCCAGCAGCCCGAAGCCGGGGGGGTCCTACAATGAGCAGTTCTTC.

The chain is built from TRBV18 and TRBJ2-2; the D gene is possibly TRBD1 (6 bases). The germline V and J ends were trimmed by 3 bases and 4 bases, with 12 bases remaining between them. Germline V CDR1 and CDR2: KGHSH, LQKENI. The CDR3 is made up of 15 amino acids. CDR3 sequence reads: CASSPTGKGTGELFF. CDR3 nucleotides: TGTGCCAGCTCACCCACAGGGAAAGGCACCGGGGAGCTGTTTTTT.

This clone has a handful of counts. J is TRBJ1-5 and V is TRBV7-9; TRBD1 might be the D (5 bases). The ends were cut back, 5 bases at V and 0 bases at J, with 14 bases in the middle. The CDR3 has 16 amino acids. From germline, CDR1 is SEHNR and CDR2 FQNEAQ (reference sequence). CDR3 nucleotide sequence: TGTGCCAGCAGCGGCCCGACAGCTGATAGCAATCAGCCCCAGCATTTT. It specifies CASSGPTADSNQPQHF.

The rearrangement uses TRBV11-1 and TRBJ2-2; D may be TRBD1 (7 bases). Germline V gives CDR1 SGHAT, CDR2 FQDESV (reference sequence). The CDR3 spans 16 residues. Trimming pared 5 bases from V and 6 bases from J, leaving 19 bases between. CDR3 bases: TGTGCCAGCAGCCCCCTGCAGGGGGGCCCAGCCGGGGAGCTGTTTTTT. Amino acids: CASSPLQGGPAGELFF.

This sequence joins TRBV7-9 and TRBJ2-1, with 9 positions matching TRBD2. Germline assignment: CDR1 SEHNR and CDR2 FQNEAQ (reference sequence). V lost 5 bases to trimming and J lost 11 bases; unmatched junction nucleotides: 13. This CDR3 is 15 amino acids long. CDR3 sequence reads: CASSPLSGGTQKQFF. The CDR3 nucleotides are TGTGCCAGCAGCCCACTTAGCGGGGGAACCCAAAAGCAGTTCTTC.

This clone appeared a few times. The chain uses TRBV19 and TRBJ2-7; 7 bases align to TRBD1. This CDR3 has 14 residues. Germline V gives CDR1 LNHDA, CDR2 SQIVND (reference sequence). Losses at the gene ends were 3 bases for V and 6 bases for J; bases not matched to a gene: 8. The CDR3 here is CASSMGWTGSEQYF. DNA for the CDR3: TGTGCCAGTAGTATGGGTTGGACAGGTAGCGAGCAGTACTTC.

The chain employs TRBV5-8 and TRBJ1-6; D is perhaps TRBD1 (6 bases). The V gene's germline CDR1 is SGHTS and CDR2 YDEGEE. V gave up 6 bases and J gave up 4 bases, with 14 bases separating them. This CDR3 has 15 residues. The CDR3, as DNA: TGTGCCAGCACCACAGGGAGTTCGTATAATTCACCCCTCCACTTT. It is translated as CASTTGSSYNSPLHF.

The rearrangement uses TRBV5-6 and TRBJ1-2; 11 nucleotides match TRBD1. V shed 4 bases, J shed 7 bases, and the junction held 9 bases outside the gene matches. CDR3 size: 15 residues. Germline V gene sequence: CDR1 SGHDT, CDR2 YYEEEE. The CDR3 nucleotides read TGTGCCAGCAGCCGCGGACAGGGGGCTTTGACTGGCTACACCTTC. Its translation is CASSRGQGALTGYTF.

The J gene is TRBJ1-1, the V gene TRBV9, with a possible D match to TRBD1 (6 bases). Germline V gene data show CDR1 as SGDLS and CDR2 as YYNGEE. The CDR3 covers 15 residues. V lost 3 bases to trimming and J lost 4 bases, with 16 bases between them. The CDR3 DNA sequence: TGTGCCAGCAGCGCACAGACAGGTCTTCTCACTGAAGCTTTCTTT. Amino acid sequence: CASSAQTGLLTEAFF.

This sequence joins TRBV11-3 and TRBJ2-1; the match to TRBD2 covers 9 bases. CDR1 SGHNT and CDR2 YENEEA come from the germline V gene. The V gene end was trimmed by 5 bases and the J gene end by 3 bases; junction bases not matched to a gene: 5. CDR3 length: 15 amino acids. The CDR3 coding sequence is TGTGCCAGCAGCCTGGGACTAGCAGACTACAATGAGCAGTTCTTC. Protein product: CASSLGLADYNEQFF.

The rearrangement links TRBV28 to TRBJ2-5, with 12 bases lining up with TRBD2. The CDR3 is 16 amino acids. CDR1 MDHEN and CDR2 SYDVKM come from the germline V gene. V shed 5 bases and J 3 bases; nucleotides not matched to a gene: 7. The DNA for the CDR3 is TGTGCCAGCAGTCCGGCGGGACTAGCGGGCAAAGAGACCCAGTACTTC. The encoded protein is CASSPAGLAGKETQYF.

V is TRBV7-2 and J is TRBJ2-3, with TRBD2 matching 7 bases. Germline V gene data show CDR1 as SGHTA and CDR2 as FQGNSA. The length of the CDR3 is 15 residues. After removal of 5 bases from V and 1 base from J, the junction contained 6 bases not matched to a gene. CDR3 loop: CASSPERGRTDTQYF. The CDR3 DNA is TGTGCCAGCAGCCCTGAGCGGGGCCGCACAGATACGCAGTATTTT.

The V gene is TRBV6-5, the J gene TRBJ2-7; the match to TRBD2 covers 7 bases. This CDR3 comprises 16 residues. The germline V gene has CDR1 MNHEY and CDR2 SVGAGI. The junction had 7 bases not matched to a gene; V was cut back by 2 bases and J by 0 bases. The CDR3 DNA sequence: TGTGCCAGCAGTTACGGTAGCGGGCTACTCTCCTACGAGCAGTACTTC. This gives the protein CASSYGSGLLSYEQYF.

In this sample, this clone turned up a few times. V and J are TRBV11-2 and TRBJ1-6, with TRBD1 matching over 7 bases. The CDR3 is 15 residues long. J was trimmed by 10 bases and V by 1 base; bases with no gene match: 7. Germline CDR1 is SGHAT and CDR2 is FQNNGV. Here the CDR3 reads CASSLVRQGRSPLHF. In nucleotides, the CDR3 is TGTGCCAGCAGCTTAGTCAGACAGGGTAGATCACCCCTCCACTTT.

The J gene is TRBJ2-7, the V gene TRBV10-2; 8 bases are shared with TRBD1. Germline V gives CDR1 WSHSY, CDR2 SAAADI. The CDR3 covers 14 residues. V lost 5 bases and J lost 1; bases outside the gene matches: 4. The CDR3 is CASSIYRGSYEQYF. CDR3 sequence (DNA): TGCGCCAGCAGTATTTACAGGGGGTCCTACGAGCAGTACTTC.

The table lists this clone with a count of one. This chain joins TRBV27 and TRBJ2-7; 8 bases are shared with TRBD1. The junction had 17 bases not matched to a gene; V was cut back by 9 bases and J by 4 bases. The CDR3 contains 16 residues. In germline, CDR1 is MNHEY, CDR2 SMNVEV (reference sequence). The DNA for the CDR3 is TGTGCCAGTAAGTTACGGGGTGGGACAGGAGTATACGAGCAGTACTTC. It specifies CASKLRGGTGVYEQYF.

This chain joins TRBV19 and TRBJ2-3; D gene unclear. With 5 bases removed from V and 3 bases from J, the gap between germline ends came to 15 bases. The CDR3 loop spans 15 amino acids. Germline V gives CDR1 LNHDA, CDR2 SQIVND (reference sequence). The CDR3 loop reads CASSYSSPRTDTQYF. CDR3 DNA: TGTGCCAGTAGTTATTCCTCTCCCCGGACAGATACGCAGTATTTT. Filled out from reference TRBV19 and TRBJ2-3, the complete variable domain reads DGGITQSPKYLFRKEGQNVTLSCEQNLNHDAMYWYRQDPGQGLRLIYYSQIVNDFQKGDIAEGYSVSREKKESFPLTVTSAQKNPTAFYLCASSYSSPRTDTQYFGPGTRLTVL.

V and J are TRBV9 and TRBJ2-2, with 16 positions matching TRBD2. The CDR3 covers 19 residues. The V and J ends lost 0 bases and 0 bases, in that order; junction bases with no gene match: 2. From germline, CDR1 is SGDLS and CDR2 YYNGEE. The CDR3 is CASSVAGTSGGANTGELFF. As DNA, the CDR3 is TGTGCCAGCAGCGTAGCCGGGACTAGCGGGGGGGCGAACACCGGGGAGCTGTTTTTT.

This clone was recorded only once. This sequence joins TRBV6-1 and TRBJ1-2; D is unclear. The CDR3 contains 12 residues. Germline-derived CDR1 and CDR2 are MNHNS and SASEGT. Trimming removed 2 bases at V and 3 bases at J, with 4 bases between. CDR3 bases: TGTGCCAGCAGTGAACGGGACTATGGCTACACCTTC. This gives the protein CASSERDYGYTF.

The gene calls are TRBV6-5 and TRBJ2-3, with a possible D match to TRBD2 (5 bases). Germline CDR1 is MNHEY and CDR2 is SVGAGI. V dropped 6 bases and J dropped 0 bases, with 13 bases sitting between them. This CDR3 spans 15 amino acids. The CDR3 protein is CASSLSVTSTDTQYF. CDR3 nucleotide sequence: TGTGCCAGCAGCCTTAGCGTGACTAGCACAGATACGCAGTATTTT.

The rearrangement links TRBV4-1 to TRBJ1-2, with unresolved D. The CDR3 consists of 14 residues. Germline CDR1 MGHRA, CDR2 YSYEKL. V lost 0 bases and J lost 4, with 9 bases in between. CDR3 region: CASSQDYSTYGYTF. CDR3 coding DNA: TGCGCCAGCAGCCAAGATTACAGCACCTATGGCTACACCTTC.

The chain recombines TRBV5-1 with TRBJ2-1; TRBD1 matches 8 bases. After removal of 4 bases from V and 4 bases from J, the junction contained 7 bases not matched to a gene. The CDR3 spans 15 residues. Per germline, CDR1 SGHRS and CDR2 YFSETQ. The CDR3 sequence is CASSVQGAGYNEQFF. CDR3 coding DNA: TGCGCCAGCAGCGTCCAGGGGGCAGGTTACAATGAGCAGTTCTTC. Based on the CDR3 plus reference TRBV5-1 and TRBJ2-1, the full variable domain is KAGVTQTPRYLIKTRGQQVTLSCSPISGHRSVSWYQQTPGQGLQFLFEYFSETQRNKGNFPGRFSGRQFSNSRSEMNVSTLELGDSALYLCASSVQGAGYNEQFFGPGTRLTVL.

This chain joins TRBV29-1 and TRBJ1-1, with D unresolved. Trimming cost V 7 bases and J 6 bases, with 9 bases left between them. The CDR3 length is 10 residues. Per germline, CDR1 SQVTM and CDR2 ANQGSEA. This CDR3 reads CSESEAEAFF. The CDR3 DNA reads TGCAGCGAGTCAGAAGCTGAAGCTTTCTTT.